This TCR beta chain comes out of a study of beta chain features in type 1 diabetes. Sequenced material consisted of expressed TCRB transcripts (all of the isolated RNA was reverse transcribed). Clones were sequenced by immunoSEQ multiplex PCR, and TCRdb holds only the in-frame ones, with some missing. The table has just over 450,000 clones, about 30% seen once. CDR1 and CDR2 from the germline V gene are GTSNPN and SVGIG (reference sequence). The CDR3 loop spans 13 amino acids. V was cut by 3 bases and J by 5 bases, with 11 bases left in between. The specimen sequenced was naive CD4+ T cells from blood. This clonotype was sampled from a man between 18 and 35 years old in good health. V gene TRBV30 combines with J gene TRBJ1-5, with D tentatively TRBD1 (6 bases). In DNA form, the CDR3 reads TGTGCCTGGAGGGACAGTTGGGATCAGCCCCAGCATTTT. This sequence encodes CAWRDSWDQPQHF.